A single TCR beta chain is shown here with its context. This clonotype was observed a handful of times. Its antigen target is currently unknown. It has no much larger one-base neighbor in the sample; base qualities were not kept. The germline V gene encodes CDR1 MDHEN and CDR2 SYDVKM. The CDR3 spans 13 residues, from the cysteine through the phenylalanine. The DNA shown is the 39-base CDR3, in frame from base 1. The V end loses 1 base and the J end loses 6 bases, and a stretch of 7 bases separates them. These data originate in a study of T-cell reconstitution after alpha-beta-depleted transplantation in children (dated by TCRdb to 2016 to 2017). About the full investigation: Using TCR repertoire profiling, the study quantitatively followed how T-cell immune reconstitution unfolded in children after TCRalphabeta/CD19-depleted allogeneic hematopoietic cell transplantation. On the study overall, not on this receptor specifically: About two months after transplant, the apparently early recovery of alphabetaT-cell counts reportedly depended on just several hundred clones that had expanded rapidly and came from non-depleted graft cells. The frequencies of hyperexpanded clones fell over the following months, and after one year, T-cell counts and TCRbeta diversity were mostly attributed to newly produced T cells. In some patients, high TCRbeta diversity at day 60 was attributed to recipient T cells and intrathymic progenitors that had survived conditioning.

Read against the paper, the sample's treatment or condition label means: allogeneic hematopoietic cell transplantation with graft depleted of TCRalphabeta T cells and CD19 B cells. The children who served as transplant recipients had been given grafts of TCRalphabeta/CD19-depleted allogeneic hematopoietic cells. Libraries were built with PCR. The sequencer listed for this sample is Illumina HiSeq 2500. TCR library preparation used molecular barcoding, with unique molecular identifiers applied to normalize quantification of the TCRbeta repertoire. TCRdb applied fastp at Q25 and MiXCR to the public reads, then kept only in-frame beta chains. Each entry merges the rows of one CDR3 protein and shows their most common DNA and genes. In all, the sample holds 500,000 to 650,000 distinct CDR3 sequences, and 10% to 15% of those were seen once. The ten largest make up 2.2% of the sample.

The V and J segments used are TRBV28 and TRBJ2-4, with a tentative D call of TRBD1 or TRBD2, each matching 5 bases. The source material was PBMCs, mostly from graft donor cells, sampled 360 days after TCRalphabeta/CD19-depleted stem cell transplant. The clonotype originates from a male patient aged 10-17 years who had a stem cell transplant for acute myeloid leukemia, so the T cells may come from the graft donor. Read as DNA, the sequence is TGTGCCAGCAGTTTATCGGGACCAAACATTCAGTACTTC. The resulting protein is CASSLSGPNIQYF. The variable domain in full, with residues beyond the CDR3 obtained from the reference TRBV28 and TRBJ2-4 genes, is DVKVTQSSRYLVKRTGEKVFLECVQDMDHENMFWYRQDPGLGLRLIYFSYDVKMKEKGDIPEGYSVSREKKERFSLILESASTNQTSMYLCASSLSGPNIQYFGAGTRLSVL.